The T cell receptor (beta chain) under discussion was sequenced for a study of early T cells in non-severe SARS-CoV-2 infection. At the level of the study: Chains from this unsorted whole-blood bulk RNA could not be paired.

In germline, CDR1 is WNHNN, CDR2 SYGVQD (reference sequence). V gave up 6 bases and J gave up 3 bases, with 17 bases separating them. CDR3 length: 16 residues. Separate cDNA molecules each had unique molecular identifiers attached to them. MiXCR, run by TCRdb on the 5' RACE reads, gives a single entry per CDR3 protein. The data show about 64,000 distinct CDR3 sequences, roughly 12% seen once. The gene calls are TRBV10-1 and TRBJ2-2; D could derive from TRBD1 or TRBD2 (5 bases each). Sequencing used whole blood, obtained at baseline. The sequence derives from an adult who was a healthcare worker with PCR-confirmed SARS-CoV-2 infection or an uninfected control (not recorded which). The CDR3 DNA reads TGCGCCAGCAGAGTTCCGGGACGGATTTACACCGGGGAGCTGTTTTTT. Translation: CASRVPGRIYTGELFF.